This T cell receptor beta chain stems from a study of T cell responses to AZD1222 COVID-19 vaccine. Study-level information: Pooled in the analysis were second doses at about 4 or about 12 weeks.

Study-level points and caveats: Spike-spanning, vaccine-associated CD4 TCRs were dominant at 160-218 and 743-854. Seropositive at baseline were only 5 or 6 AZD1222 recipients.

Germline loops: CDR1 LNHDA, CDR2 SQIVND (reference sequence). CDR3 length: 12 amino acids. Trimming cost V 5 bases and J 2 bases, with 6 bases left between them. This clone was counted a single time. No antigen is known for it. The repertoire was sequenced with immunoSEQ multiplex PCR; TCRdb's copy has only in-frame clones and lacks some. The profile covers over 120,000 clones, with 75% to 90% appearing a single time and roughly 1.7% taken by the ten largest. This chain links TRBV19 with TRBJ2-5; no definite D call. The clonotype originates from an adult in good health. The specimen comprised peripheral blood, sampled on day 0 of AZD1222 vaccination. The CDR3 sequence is CASSSRQETQYF. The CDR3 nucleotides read TGTGCCAGTAGTTCGCGGCAAGAGACCCAGTACTTC.